Each of the 21 T cell receptor beta chains below was sequenced from the same sample in a study of cytomegalovirus exposure and HLA in healthy donors. The PCR made use of 60 Vbeta and 13 Jbeta primers. Using immunoSEQ multiplex PCR, the repertoire was profiled, and TCRdb retains in-frame clones only, with some absent. The profile covers 75,000 to 90,000 clones, with almost 80% appearing a single time and roughly a fifth taken by the ten largest. Input material: PBMCs. These receptors all come from a woman in her forties in good health and CMV-seropositive.

This chain uses TRBV5-4 with TRBJ1-2, with a weak D call TRBD1 (5 bases). V shed 3 bases and J shed 4 bases, with 16 bases lying between them. The CDR3 is 15 amino acids. Germline CDR1 SGHNT, CDR2 YYREEE (reference sequence). The CDR3 DNA sequence: TGTGCCAGCAGCTATGCACGCGGGGACTTCTATGGCTACACCTTC. This codes for CASSYARGDFYGYTF.

This clone was seen just once. The J gene is TRBJ1-6, the V gene TRBV5-1; 7 nucleotides align to TRBD1. Germline trimming cut 0 bases from V and 4 bases from J; bases unmatched to any gene: 4. Germline values: CDR1 SGHRS, CDR2 YFSETQ. This CDR3 is built from 16 residues. The CDR3, as DNA: TGCGCCAGCAGCTTGGAGTCGGGACAGTATAATTCACCCCTCCACTTT. Amino acids: CASSLESGQYNSPLHF.

Here the CDR3 reads CSGRNSGLNTGELFF. The CDR3 DNA reads as TGCAGCGGCCGAAATAGCGGCCTGAACACCGGGGAGCTGTTTTTT. The rearrangement links TRBV29-1 to TRBJ2-2, with D possibly matching TRBD2 (6 bases). CDR1 is SQVTM and CDR2 is ANQGSEA in the germline V gene. Deletions cut 7 bases from V and 1 base from J, with 16 bases between. The CDR3 length is 15 residues.

The J gene is TRBJ2-5, the V gene TRBV7-9; 11 bases align to TRBD2. The germline V gene has CDR1 SEHNR and CDR2 FQNEAQ (reference sequence). CDR3 length: 17 residues. V lost 5 bases and J lost 4; bases outside the gene matches: 12. Here the CDR3 DNA reads TGTGCCAGCAGCAAAATGGGCGCTAGCGGGGGGTTAGAGACCCAGTACTTC. Translation: CASSKMGASGGLETQYF. Full variable domain (missing parts from reference TRBV7-9 and TRBJ2-5): DTGVSQNPRHKITKRGQNVTFRCDPISEHNRLYWYRQTLGQGPEFLTYFQNEAQLEKSRLLSDRFSAERPKGSFSTLEIQRTEQGDSAMYLCASSKMGASGGLETQYFGPGTRLLVL.

V usage is TRBV30 and J usage is TRBJ1-6; TRBD1 matches 11 bases. This CDR3 comprises 17 residues. Germline trimming cut 3 bases from V and 7 bases from J; bases unmatched to any gene: 11. Germline V gene data show CDR1 as GTSNPN and CDR2 as SVGIG (reference sequence). The CDR3 sequence: CAWSATDRGPFNSPLHF. CDR3 bases: TGTGCCTGGAGCGCGACGGACAGGGGGCCGTTCAATTCACCCCTCCACTTT.

The gene calls are TRBV29-1 and TRBJ2-1, with 7 positions matching TRBD1. CDR1 is SQVTM, CDR2 ANQGSEA, per germline. The CDR3 is 14 residues long. V dropped 3 bases and J dropped 4; count of bases not matched to a gene: 6. The DNA of the CDR3 is TGCAGCGTTGAGAGGGGGCTCGGGTACAATGAGCAGTTCTTC. Residues: CSVERGLGYNEQFF.

This clone has a handful of counts. J is TRBJ2-7 and V is TRBV30; 14 positions match TRBD2. The ends lost 3 bases at V and 0 bases at J; junction bases unmatched: 10. This CDR3 region has 18 residues. CDR1 is GTSNPN and CDR2 is SVGIG in the germline V gene (reference sequence). This chain's CDR3 is CAWSETGLAGVSSYEQYF. CDR3 sequence (DNA): TGTGCCTGGAGCGAAACGGGACTAGCGGGAGTCAGCTCCTACGAGCAGTACTTC.

The J gene is TRBJ1-2, the V gene TRBV6-1, with D maybe TRBD1 (5 bases). This CDR3 has 14 residues. Germline loops: CDR1 MNHNS, CDR2 SASEGT. The germline V and J ends were trimmed by 0 bases and 5 bases, with 10 bases remaining between them. CDR3 in DNA: TGTGCCAGCAGTGAAGCGAGTCAGGGTTATGGCTACACCTTC. Translated, it gives CASSEASQGYGYTF.

This clone was observed a few times. The genes are TRBV7-2 and TRBJ2-3; D may be TRBD2 (5 bases). V lost 1 base to trimming and J lost 2 bases, with 13 bases between them. Germline-derived CDR1 and CDR2 are SGHTA and FQGNSA. CDR3 size: 16 residues. Here the CDR3 DNA reads TGTGCCAGCAGCTTAGGTGTCGGGAAAATCACAGATACGCAGTATTTT. This codes for CASSLGVGKITDTQYF.

The V call is TRBV6-5, the J call TRBJ1-5; unclear D gene. Trimming removed 5 bases at V and 0 bases at J, with 8 bases between. Germline V gene sequence: CDR1 MNHEY, CDR2 SVGAGI. The CDR3 sequence is 14 residues long. CDR3 sequence (DNA): TGTGCCAGCAGTCCAAATCCTAGCAATCAGCCCCAGCATTTT. This encodes CASSPNPSNQPQHF.

This clone turned up a few times. This rearrangement joins TRBV14 to TRBJ1-1, with D unresolved. The CDR3 spans 15 residues. V lost 5 bases, J lost 2 bases, and 15 bases lay in between. Germline CDR1 is SGHDN and CDR2 is FVKESK. CDR3: CASSVLDGSNTEAFF. Here the CDR3 DNA reads TGTGCCAGCAGCGTCTTGGACGGGAGCAACACTGAAGCTTTCTTT.

This chain links TRBV4-1 with TRBJ2-7; TRBD2 matches at 10 bases. The trim removed 4 bases at V and 4 bases at J, leaving 7 bases unmatched. Germline CDR1 reads MGHRA; CDR2 reads YSYEKL. The CDR3 has 15 amino acids. The CDR3: CASSRSLAGVYEQYF. CDR3 nucleotide sequence: TGCGCCAGCAGCCGTTCTCTAGCGGGGGTTTACGAGCAGTACTTC.

The chain employs TRBV6-1 and TRBJ1-2, with TRBD1 identical over 7 bases. V lost 2 bases, J lost 4 bases, and 4 bases stayed unmatched. CDR1 and CDR2 (germline): MNHNS, SASEGT. The CDR3 loop spans 14 amino acids. The CDR3, as DNA: TGTGCCAGCAGTGAATATCAGGGGGTCTATGGCTACACCTTC. Its protein product is CASSEYQGVYGYTF.

The J gene is TRBJ2-7, the V gene TRBV7-9; D is ambiguous. Germline values: CDR1 SEHNR, CDR2 FQNEAQ (reference sequence). The V end was cut by 5 bases, the J end by 2 bases, with 16 bases between. The length of the CDR3 is 15 residues. Here the CDR3 reads CASSGATSAPYEQYF. CDR3 coding DNA: TGTGCCAGCAGCGGAGCGACTTCTGCCCCCTACGAGCAGTACTTC. The full variable domain, in which reference TRBV7-9 and TRBJ2-7 provide the parts outside the CDR3, is DTGVSQNPRHKITKRGQNVTFRCDPISEHNRLYWYRQTLGQGPEFLTYFQNEAQLEKSRLLSDRFSAERPKGSFSTLEIQRTEQGDSAMYLCASSGATSAPYEQYFGPGTRLTVT.

The chain is built from TRBV5-1 and TRBJ2-1; 13 nucleotides agree with TRBD2. Germline assignment: CDR1 SGHRS and CDR2 YFSETQ. This CDR3 comprises 17 residues. Germline trimming cut 7 bases from V and 1 base from J; bases unmatched to any gene: 8. The CDR3 coding sequence is TGCGCCAGCGCGTGGCTGGGACTAGCGGGATCCTACAATGAGCAGTTCTTC. Protein: CASAWLGLAGSYNEQFF.

The chain couples TRBV7-6 to TRBJ2-5; 9 bases line up with TRBD2. The germline CDR1 and CDR2 sequences are SGHVS and FNYEAQ. The CDR3 loop spans 15 amino acids. With 5 bases clipped from V and 2 bases from J, the junction kept 6 bases outside the gene matches. The CDR3 nucleotides are TGTGCCAGCAGCCCTGGAGCGGGGGGACAAGAGACCCAGTACTTC. Amino acid sequence: CASSPGAGGQETQYF.

This clone occurred a few times. This chain joins TRBV6-1 and TRBJ1-2; 7 bases align to TRBD1. V shed 6 bases and J 4 bases; nucleotides not matched to a gene: 5. The germline V gene has CDR1 MNHNS and CDR2 SASEGT. The CDR3 length is 13 residues. Here the CDR3 reads CASSGTVFYGYTF. The DNA of the CDR3 is TGTGCCAGCAGCGGGACAGTTTTCTATGGCTACACCTTC.

The gene calls are TRBV10-3 and TRBJ2-7; 7 positions agree with TRBD1. This CDR3 contains 15 residues. Trimming took 0 bases from V and 2 from J; bases not matched to a gene: 4. Germline values: CDR1 ENHRY, CDR2 SYGVKD. CDR3 residues: CAISESGTATYEQYF. CDR3 DNA sequence: TGTGCCATCAGTGAGTCAGGGACAGCGACCTACGAGCAGTACTTC.

The chain is built from TRBV4-1 and TRBJ2-7; the match to TRBD1 covers 9 bases. Germline loops: CDR1 MGHRA, CDR2 YSYEKL. CDR3 length: 15 amino acids. Trimming took 3 bases from V and 1 from J; bases not matched to a gene: 4. In DNA, the CDR3 is TGCGCCAGCAGCCAGCCGACAGGGGGGTCCTACGAGCAGTACTTC. Translation gives CASSQPTGGSYEQYF.

V is TRBV4-2 and J is TRBJ2-1; 9 nucleotides line up with TRBD2. Losses at the gene ends were 5 bases for V and 5 bases for J; bases not matched to a gene: 10. The CDR3 extends over 16 amino acids. The germline CDR1 and CDR2 sequences are LGHNA and YNFKEQ. The CDR3 here is CASSVGGAGGNNEQFF. CDR3 DNA: TGTGCCAGCAGCGTTGGAGGGGCGGGAGGGAACAATGAGCAGTTCTTC.

In its sample, this clone is medium-sized. The V call is TRBV7-9, the J call TRBJ2-1; 13 bases map to TRBD2. Germline V gene lookup returns CDR1 SEHNR and CDR2 FQNEAQ (reference sequence). The CDR3 extends over 17 amino acids. The trim removed 1 base at V and 6 bases at J, leaving 6 bases unmatched. The CDR3 DNA is TGTGCCAGCAGCTTAGGGAGACTAGCGGGGGGCTCCAATGAGCAGTTCTTC. Amino acids: CASSLGRLAGGSNEQFF.